The rows below give T cell receptor beta chains drawn from one sample of a study of identical twins. Each CDR3 protein gets one entry after TCRdb re-called the 5' RACE reads with MiXCR. The data show some 600,000 distinct CDR3 sequences, about 7.1% seen once. This sample was also put to use in a study of yellow fever vaccine responses in identical twins.

Specimen: PBMCs. These receptors originate from a woman aged 18-29 years in good health. Both conserved end residues are part of each CDR3. The D gene is left open where the match is weak. Expanded clones get a size class; other rows say once, few or many, or leave the size out.

v_call,clone_size,j_call,d_call,cdr3_aa,cdr3_nt
TRBV12-3/TRBV12-4,few,TRBJ2-1,TRBD2,CASSSGGLAGRGEQFF,TGTGCCAGCAGTTCAGGAGGGCTAGCGGGAAGGGGTGAGCAGTTCTTC
TRBV20-1,many,TRBJ1-3,.,CSARDPGAGNTIYF,TGCAGTGCTAGAGACCCCGGGGCTGGAAACACCATATATTTT
TRBV24-1,many,TRBJ2-1,.,CATSDLASYNEQFF,TGTGCCACCAGTGATTTGGCCAGTTACAATGAGCAGTTCTTC
TRBV4-1,few,TRBJ2-3,.,CASSQISAGAPEGTQYF,TGCGCCAGCAGCCAAATCTCGGCGGGGGCCCCCGAGGGTACGCAGTATTTT
TRBV5-1,many,TRBJ1-5,.,CASSPVRPQHF,TGCGCCAGCAGCCCCGTTAGGCCCCAGCATTTT
TRBV5-6,many,TRBJ2-1,.,CASSLKWNEQFF,TGTGCCAGCAGCTTGAAGTGGAATGAGCAGTTCTTC
TRBV10-3,many,TRBJ2-2,.,CAISEAGNTGELFF,TGTGCCATCAGTGAGGCAGGGAACACCGGGGAGCTGTTTTTT
TRBV9,.,TRBJ1-3,.,CASSVDPDSGNTIYF,TGTGCCAGCAGCGTAGATCCGGACTCTGGAAACACCATATATTTT
TRBV20-1,many,TRBJ2-1,TRBD2,CSARNAPGLAGVEQFF,TGCAGTGCTAGAAACGCCCCGGGACTAGCGGGAGTGGAGCAGTTCTTC
TRBV4-1,few,TRBJ2-1,TRBD2,CASTSGIMNEQFF,TGCGCCAGCACTAGCGGGATAATGAATGAGCAGTTCTTC
TRBV28,many,TRBJ2-1,.,CASSPTPRGNEQFF,TGTGCCAGCAGTCCTACCCCTAGGGGCAATGAGCAGTTCTTC
TRBV11-1,.,TRBJ2-1,.,CASSLFGGSEGRPQGNEQFF,TGTGCCAGCAGCTTATTCGGGGGATCTGAGGGACGGCCGCAGGGGAATGAGCAGTTCTTC
TRBV28,.,TRBJ2-5,.,CASRLRPYQETQYF,TGTGCCAGCAGACTACGACCATACCAAGAGACCCAGTACTTC
TRBV29-1,few,TRBJ2-1,.,CSVAGNEQFF,TGCAGCGTTGCGGGAAATGAGCAGTTCTTC
TRBV21-1,many,TRBJ2-2,.,CASSPRDFPDTGELFF,TGTGCCAGCAGCCCCCGGGACTTTCCCGACACCGGGGAGCTGTTTTTT
TRBV4-1,.,TRBJ2-5,TRBD2,CASSQDRKSGGETQYF,TGCGCCAGCAGCCAAGATCGGAAAAGCGGGGGGGAGACCCAGTACTTC
TRBV10-1,many,TRBJ2-1,TRBD2,CASSELAGVYNEQFF,TGCGCCAGCAGTGAGTTGGCGGGGGTCTACAATGAGCAGTTCTTC
TRBV10-3,many,TRBJ2-7,TRBD2,CAIKREGYYEQYF,TGTGCCATCAAGCGGGAGGGCTACTACGAGCAGTACTTC
TRBV18,.,TRBJ2-6,TRBD2,CASSPTASGRSGANVLTF,TGTGCCAGCTCACCCACCGCTAGCGGGAGATCTGGGGCCAACGTCCTGACTTTC
TRBV12-3/TRBV12-4,.,TRBJ2-5,TRBD2,CASSLRLAGGQETQYF,TGTGCCAGCAGTTTACGGCTAGCGGGAGGCCAAGAGACCCAGTACTTC
TRBV5-1,.,TRBJ2-5,.,CASSLDRGAVGETQYF,TGCGCCAGCAGCTTGGACCGGGGGGCGGTCGGAGAGACCCAGTACTTC
TRBV10-3,few,TRBJ2-1,TRBD1,CAIGRDRYNEQFF,TGTGCCATCGGCCGGGACAGGTACAATGAGCAGTTCTTC
TRBV20-1,.,TRBJ1-3,TRBD1,CSARVGTGSGNTIYF,TGCAGTGCTAGAGTAGGGACAGGATCTGGAAACACCATATATTTT
TRBV7-9,many,TRBJ1-1,TRBD1,CASSPPTGATEAFF,TGTGCCAGCAGCCCGCCCACAGGGGCCACTGAAGCTTTCTTT
TRBV12-3/TRBV12-4,few,TRBJ2-7,.,CASSSGLYYEQYF,TGTGCCAGCAGTTCGGGTCTTTACTACGAGCAGTACTTC
TRBV7-9,.,TRBJ2-1,TRBD1,CASSSDRVGYNEQFF,TGTGCCAGCAGCTCGGACAGGGTGGGGTACAATGAGCAGTTCTTC
TRBV7-9,.,TRBJ2-7,TRBD2,CASSPGLAGGGEQYF,TGTGCCAGCAGCCCGGGACTAGCGGGAGGGGGCGAGCAGTACTTC
TRBV7-2,.,TRBJ1-1,.,CASDPWADNTEAFF,TGTGCCAGCGACCCTTGGGCGGACAACACTGAAGCTTTCTTT
TRBV20-1,few,TRBJ2-1,TRBD2,CSARGREVEQFF,TGCAGTGCTAGAGGGCGGGAGGTTGAGCAGTTCTTC
TRBV5-6,few,TRBJ2-1,TRBD1,CASSTTGGVANEQFF,TGTGCCAGCAGCACGACAGGGGGCGTTGCTAATGAGCAGTTCTTC
TRBV3-1,many,TRBJ1-6,.,CASSQGSPSPLHF,TGTGCCAGCAGCCAAGGATCCCCTTCACCCCTCCACTTT
TRBV4-1,.,TRBJ2-3,TRBD2,CASSPQGLAGVADTQYF,TGCGCCAGCAGCCCCCAAGGACTAGCGGGGGTCGCAGATACGCAGTATTTT
TRBV10-3,many,TRBJ1-1,.,CAISVTPGANTEAFF,TGTGCCATCAGTGTAACCCCAGGGGCGAACACTGAAGCTTTCTTT
TRBV7-3,few,TRBJ2-3,.,CASSLTGAADTQYF,TGTGCCAGCAGCTTAACGGGGGCAGCGGATACGCAGTATTTT
TRBV12-3/TRBV12-4,few,TRBJ2-2,TRBD2,CASSYPPTSRSGELFF,TGTGCCAGCAGTTACCCCCCGACTAGCAGAAGCGGGGAGCTGTTTTTT
TRBV7-2,few,TRBJ2-2,.,CASSISGGAFTGELFF,TGTGCCAGCAGCATTAGTGGAGGAGCGTTCACCGGGGAGCTGTTTTTT
TRBV21-1,.,TRBJ2-7,.,CASSKPQGRAEQYF,TGTGCCAGCAGCAAGCCTCAGGGTAGGGCCGAGCAGTACTTC